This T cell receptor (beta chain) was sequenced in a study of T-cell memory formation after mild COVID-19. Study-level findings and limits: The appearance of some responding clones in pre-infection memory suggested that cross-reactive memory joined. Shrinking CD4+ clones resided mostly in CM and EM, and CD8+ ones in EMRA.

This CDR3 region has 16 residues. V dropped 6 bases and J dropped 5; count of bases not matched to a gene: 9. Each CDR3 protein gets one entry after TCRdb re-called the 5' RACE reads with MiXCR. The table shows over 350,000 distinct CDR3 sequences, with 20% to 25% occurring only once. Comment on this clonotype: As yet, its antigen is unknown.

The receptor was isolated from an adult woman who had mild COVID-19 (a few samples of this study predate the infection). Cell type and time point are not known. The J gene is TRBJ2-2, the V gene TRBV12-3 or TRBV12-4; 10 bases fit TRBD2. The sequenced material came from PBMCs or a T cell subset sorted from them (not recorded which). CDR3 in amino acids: CASSKAGGPRTGELFF. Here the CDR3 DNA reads TGTGCCAGCAGCAAAGCGGGAGGGCCAAGGACCGGGGAGCTGTTTTTT.